This T cell receptor beta chain was sequenced for a study of Graves' ophthalmopathy and Graves' hyperthyroidism. Across the whole study: Researchers obtained peripheral blood at initial diagnosis, before any treatment had begun. Study-wide results and caveats: The model forecast ophthalmopathy progression, reaching roughly 71% sensitivity and around 72% specificity.

Amplification targeted the TCR beta CDR3 regions, with RNA transcripts as the source material. Amplification began with first-round RT-PCR using HTBI primers, then second-round multiplex PCR was performed. Via MiXCR, TCRdb re-called the multiplex PCR reads, giving one row per CDR3 protein. The profile shows hundreds of thousands of distinct CDR3 sequences, approximately 15% of them singletons. Worth noting for this clonotype: Its target is not known.

Researchers turned away patients with other autoimmune diseases, uncontrolled infections, pregnancy or lactation. Symptoms, serum thyroxine and TRAb, thyroid ultrasound, and orbital computed tomography formed the diagnostic basis. The CDR3 has 14 residues. V was clipped by 2 bases and J by 8 bases, with 15 bases between them. The material sequenced was peripheral blood. This chain joins TRBV12-3 or TRBV12-4 and TRBJ1-2; D is ambiguous. The sequence came from a woman aged 18-30 years with stable Graves' hyperthyroidism. CDR3 bases: TGTGCCAGCAGTTTATTTTCTGGGAGTAGGGGCTACACCTTC. Residues: CASSLFSGSRGYTF.